The 8 T cell receptor beta chains below all came from one sample that was sequenced in a study of CD8 T cells in Susac syndrome. RNA amounts of roughly 0.5 to 1 ug underwent reverse transcription with random hexamers. TCRdb passed the immunoSEQ multiplex PCR reads through MiXCR, listing each CDR3 protein once. The sample contains about 140,000 distinct CDR3 sequences, about 95% of which appear only once. Sequenced sample: CD4+ T cells from PBMCs. These receptors were taken from a human donor with multiple sclerosis.

A single count supports this clonotype. The chain links TRBV27 to TRBJ1-2; a possible D gene is TRBD1 (6 bases). CDR1 is MNHEY, CDR2 SMNVEV, per germline (reference sequence). There are 13 residues in the CDR3. Deletions cut 6 bases from V and 5 bases from J, with 13 bases between. For the CDR3, the DNA is TGTGCCAGCAGGGCACAGGGAATATATGGCTACACCTTC. Its protein is CASRAQGIYGYTF.

The V call is TRBV4-1, the J call TRBJ2-2; D unresolved. V was shortened by 0 bases and J by 0 bases, with 8 bases between the two germline ends. Germline-derived CDR1 and CDR2 are MGHRA and YSYEKL. The CDR3 is 16 amino acids. In nucleotides, the CDR3 is TGCGCCAGCAGCCAAGAAAGACGGTCGAACACCGGGGAGCTGTTTTTT. Protein product: CASSQERRSNTGELFF.

This sequence joins TRBV7-3 and TRBJ2-3, with 9 nucleotides matching TRBD1. This CDR3 is 15 amino acids long. Germline V CDR1 and CDR2: SGHTA, FQGTGA. V shed 5 bases, J shed 4 bases, and the junction held 7 bases outside the gene matches. CDR3 DNA: TGTGCCAGCAGCCAAGGACAGGGGTGGTCAGATACGCAGTATTTT. It encodes CASSQGQGWSDTQYF.

This clonotype was observed a single time. One junction end does not reproduce the germline sequence, and a read error may be involved. The rearrangement links TRBV20-1 to TRBJ1-1, with a tentative D call TRBD1 (5 bases). The CDR3 length is 14 residues. Germline lookup yields CDR1 DFQATT and CDR2 SNEGSKA (reference sequence). The CDR3 reads CSARAGAEYAEAFF. CDR3 nucleotides: TGCAGTGCCAGAGCTGGGGCGGAATACGCTGAAGCTTTCTTT.

This sequence joins TRBV9 and TRBJ2-1; TRBD2 matches at 12 bases. With 4 bases clipped from V and 6 bases from J, the junction kept 5 bases outside the gene matches. CDR3 length: 15 amino acids. In germline, CDR1 is SGDLS, CDR2 YYNGEE. The DNA for the CDR3 is TGTGCCAGCAGCCAAACTAGCGGGGGGAGCAATGAGCAGTTCTTC. Its translation: CASSQTSGGSNEQFF.

The chain links TRBV20-1 to TRBJ2-1, with no clear D. This CDR3 contains 14 residues. The germline V and J ends were trimmed by 0 bases and 4 bases, with 10 bases remaining between them. Germline lookup yields CDR1 DFQATT and CDR2 SNEGSKA (reference sequence). CDR3: CSARERTSYNEQFF. The CDR3 DNA follows: TGCAGTGCTAGAGAGCGGACCTCATACAATGAGCAGTTCTTC.

On this clonotype: An end of the junction does not agree with germline; a read error may underlie this. This rearrangement joins TRBV30 to TRBJ1-2; D is undetermined. CDR3 size: 10 residues. Germline CDR1 is GTSNPN and CDR2 is SVGIG (reference sequence). CDR3 amino acids: CAYDLTVSGF. The DNA of the CDR3 is TGTGCCTACGATCTGACGGTCTCGGGCTTC.

The chain uses TRBV29-1 and TRBJ1-2; D gene uncertain. Per germline, CDR1 SQVTM and CDR2 ANQGSEA. This CDR3 has 13 residues. Trimming removed 0 bases from V and 4 bases from J, with 9 bases in between. The CDR3 spells CSVEDATSYGYTF. The DNA for the CDR3 is TGCAGCGTTGAAGATGCCACCAGCTATGGCTACACCTTC.